Listed here are 21 T cell receptor beta chains from one sample, sequenced in a study of T-cell memory formation after mild COVID-19. From the 5' RACE reads, TCRdb called clonotypes with MiXCR, one entry per CDR3 protein. The profile shows about 340,000 distinct CDR3 sequences, under 15% of them singletons. Material for sequencing was PBMCs or a T cell subset sorted from them (not recorded which). These receptors all stem from a man younger than 35 who had mild COVID-19 (a few samples of this study predate the infection). Cell type and time point are not known.

This chain connects TRBV18 to TRBJ2-5; tentatively, D is TRBD1 (5 bases). CDR1 KGHSH and CDR2 LQKENI come from the germline V gene. The V gene lost 4 bases and the J gene lost 2 bases, with 8 bases spanning the gap. The CDR3 length is 13 residues. The CDR3 DNA sequence: TGTGCCAGCTCACTGACAGAACAAGAGACCCAGTACTTC. Translating gives CASSLTEQETQYF.

This chain uses TRBV7-3 with TRBJ2-2, with D possibly being TRBD1 (5 bases). The CDR3 is 15 residues long. The V gene lost 0 bases and the J gene lost 0 bases, with 5 bases spanning the gap. CDR1 and CDR2 (germline): SGHTA, FQGTGA. The CDR3 sequence is CASSLTRANTGELFF. DNA for the CDR3: TGTGCCAGCAGCTTAACCAGGGCGAACACCGGGGAGCTGTTTTTT.

This clonotype was observed many times. The CDR3 region is CASSFTPGPIGSPLHF. The CDR3 DNA sequence: TGTGCCAGCAGCTTCACCCCGGGACCTATTGGTTCACCCCTCCACTTT. The rearrangement joins TRBV7-9 to TRBJ1-6; D perhaps matches TRBD1 (5 bases). Per germline, CDR1 SEHNR and CDR2 FQNEAQ (reference sequence). V was clipped by 3 bases and J by 9 bases, with 18 bases between them. CDR3 size: 16 residues.

This clonotype occurred a few times. The gene calls are TRBV5-1 and TRBJ2-2, with D unresolved. V was shortened by 2 bases and J by 0 bases, with 8 bases between the two germline ends. Per the germline V gene, CDR1 is SGHRS and CDR2 is YFSETQ. The CDR3 covers 15 residues. The DNA for the CDR3 is TGCGCCAGCAGCTTCCGAGTCCCGAACACCGGGGAGCTGTTTTTT. Translated: CASSFRVPNTGELFF. Filled out from reference TRBV5-1 and TRBJ2-2, the complete variable domain reads KAGVTQTPRYLIKTRGQQVTLSCSPISGHRSVSWYQQTPGQGLQFLFEYFSETQRNKGNFPGRFSGRQFSNSRSEMNVSTLELGDSALYLCASSFRVPNTGELFFGEGSRLTVL.

The chain joins TRBV6-6 to TRBJ2-7, with 7 bases that match TRBD1. Germline loops: CDR1 MNHNY, CDR2 SVGAGI (reference sequence). V gave up 7 bases and J gave up 5 bases; unmatched junction bases: 5. The CDR3 totals 12 residues. CDR3 coding DNA: TGTGCCAGCACCCGACAGGGTGACGAGCAGTACGTC. Its protein is CASTRQGDEQYV.

This clonotype occurred a few times. This sequence joins TRBV7-2 and TRBJ2-1; D might be TRBD1 or TRBD2, each matching 5 bases. V lost 5 bases and J 6 bases, leaving 17 bases between the germline ends. The CDR3 runs to 15 residues. Germline-derived CDR1 and CDR2 are SGHTA and FQGNSA. The CDR3 protein is CASSLGDVRGNEQFF. The CDR3 region has the DNA TGTGCCAGCAGCCTAGGGGACGTTCGTGGCAATGAGCAGTTCTTC.

This clonotype was counted only a few times. This chain's CDR3 is CASSPTGAGQPQHF. CDR3 nucleotide sequence: TGTGCCAGCAGCCCGACAGGGGCTGGACAGCCCCAGCATTTT. The V call is TRBV7-9, the J call TRBJ1-5, with 8 bases aligning to TRBD1. This CDR3 spans 14 amino acids. Germline CDR1 SEHNR, CDR2 FQNEAQ (reference sequence). The trim removed 5 bases at V and 7 bases at J, leaving 7 bases unmatched.

This clonotype has at least ten counts. The V gene is TRBV28, the J gene TRBJ2-3; a possible D gene is TRBD2 (5 bases). V was shortened by 7 bases and J by 6 bases, with 14 bases between the two germline ends. Germline V gene data show CDR1 as MDHEN and CDR2 as SYDVKM. The CDR3 covers 13 residues. The CDR3 protein is CASTSGVWDTQYF. CDR3 DNA: TGTGCCAGCACCTCCGGGGTCTGGGATACGCAGTATTTT.

The V gene is TRBV27, the J gene TRBJ2-3; D may be TRBD2 (6 bases). Per the germline V gene, CDR1 is MNHEY and CDR2 is SMNVEV (reference sequence). V shed 1 base and J shed 4 bases, with 12 bases lying between them. The CDR3 consists of 15 residues. CDR3 amino acids: CASSLLGGEADTQYF. The CDR3 DNA reads TGTGCCAGCAGTTTATTAGGCGGGGAAGCAGATACGCAGTATTTT.

The chain is built from TRBV20-1 and TRBJ1-5; no definite D call. This CDR3 has 14 amino acids. In germline, CDR1 is DFQATT, CDR2 SNEGSKA (reference sequence). Trimming cost V 3 bases and J 4 bases, with 13 bases left between them. CDR3 DNA: TGCAGTGCTAGCCCCAGACTGCGTAATCAGCCCCAGCATTTT. It encodes CSASPRLRNQPQHF.

The genes are TRBV6-6 and TRBJ2-7; 7 positions match TRBD1. Germline CDR1 is MNHNY and CDR2 is SVGAGI (reference sequence). Unmatched junction bases numbered 9, after V lost 6 bases and J lost 1 base. This CDR3 is built from 15 residues. CDR3 coding DNA: TGTGCCAGCAGCAGCACCGGGACAGAGTCCTACGAGCAGTACTTC. Translating it yields CASSSTGTESYEQYF.

The J gene is TRBJ1-1, the V gene TRBV6-2 or TRBV6-3, with TRBD1 identical over 8 bases. The CDR3 runs to 13 residues. In germline, CDR1 is MNHEY, CDR2 SVGEGT. J lost 10 bases, V lost 7 bases, and 11 bases had no gene match. This chain's CDR3 is CASITPGQGTAFF. The CDR3 DNA is TGTGCCAGCATCACACCCGGACAGGGAACAGCTTTCTTT.

The chain employs TRBV12-3 or TRBV12-4 and TRBJ1-2; TRBD1 might be the D (5 bases). The germline V and J ends were trimmed by 7 bases and 7 bases, with 13 bases remaining between them. The CDR3 has 12 amino acids. The CDR3 loop is CASTYPGGGYTF. The CDR3 bases are TGTGCCAGCACTTACCCGGGGGGTGGCTACACCTTC.

V usage is TRBV28 and J usage is TRBJ1-6; no firm D call. The V end lost 4 bases, the J end lost 11 bases, and 0 bases lay between the germline ends. This CDR3 is built from 9 residues. From germline, CDR1 is MDHEN and CDR2 SYDVKM. CDR3 in DNA: TGTGCCAGCAGTTCACCCCTCCACTTT. Translated, it gives CASSSPLHF.

This clonotype is labeled as medium-sized. The gene calls are TRBV7-2 and TRBJ2-5; D gene uncertain. The CDR3 sequence is 16 residues long. Germline V gene data show CDR1 as SGHTA and CDR2 as FQGNSA. V lost 2 bases, J lost 4 bases, and 17 bases lay in between. CDR3 coding DNA: TGTGCCAGCAGCTTATGGGATACTGGCCCCCTAGAGACCCAGTACTTC. Translated, it gives CASSLWDTGPLETQYF.

This chain links TRBV7-9 with TRBJ2-3; 7 positions match TRBD2. The germline V gene has CDR1 SEHNR and CDR2 FQNEAQ (reference sequence). This CDR3 contains 14 residues. With V trimmed by 5 bases and J by 6 bases, 8 bases remained unmatched. CDR3 sequence: CASSQRAGVDTQYF. The CDR3 DNA is TGTGCCAGCAGCCAAAGGGCGGGGGTCGATACGCAGTATTTT. The whole variable domain, filled in from reference TRBV7-9 and TRBJ2-3, reads DTGVSQNPRHKITKRGQNVTFRCDPISEHNRLYWYRQTLGQGPEFLTYFQNEAQLEKSRLLSDRFSAERPKGSFSTLEIQRTEQGDSAMYLCASSQRAGVDTQYFGPGTRLTVL.

The sample holds a few counts of this clonotype. V and J are TRBV5-1 and TRBJ2-2; D not certain. Trimming left V 0 bases short and J 7 bases short, with 13 bases between. The CDR3 loop spans 15 amino acids. CDR1 is SGHRS and CDR2 is YFSETQ in the germline V gene. CDR3: CASSLARADRGELFF. CDR3 sequence (DNA): TGCGCCAGCAGCTTGGCCCGGGCGGACCGCGGGGAGCTGTTTTTT.

This sequence joins TRBV7-9 and TRBJ2-1; 8 bases align to TRBD2. This CDR3 comprises 12 residues. V was clipped by 11 bases and J by 5 bases; unmatched bases: 5. Germline lookup yields CDR1 SEHNR and CDR2 FQNEAQ (reference sequence). This CDR3 is CAGAGGDNEQFF. As DNA, the CDR3 is TGTGCCGGGGCCGGGGGGGACAATGAGCAGTTCTTC.

The chain is built from TRBV4-1 and TRBJ1-2; D may be TRBD1 (6 bases). The CDR3 covers 16 residues. Germline V CDR1 and CDR2: MGHRA, YSYEKL. V was shortened by 3 bases and J by 0 bases, with 14 bases between the two germline ends. The CDR3 spells CASSQRQASANYGYTF. Written as DNA, the CDR3 is TGCGCCAGCAGCCAGAGACAGGCTTCGGCTAACTATGGCTACACCTTC.

This clonotype has a handful of counts. The CDR3 nucleotides are TGTGCCAGCAGCTCGGAACAGGGGGCACGGGAAAAACTGTTTTTT. This encodes CASSSEQGAREKLFF. The chain carries TRBV5-4 and TRBJ1-4, with TRBD1 matching 9 bases. Germline assignment: CDR1 SGHNT and CDR2 YYREEE (reference sequence). V lost 3 bases, J lost 8 bases, and 8 bases stayed unmatched. The CDR3 is made up of 15 amino acids.

This clonotype appeared a few times. The chain has TRBV12-5 and TRBJ2-3; 7 bases match TRBD2. The germline V gene has CDR1 LGHNT and CDR2 FRNRAP. The J segment lost 0 bases and the V segment lost 6 bases, leaving 6 bases of the junction unmatched. This CDR3 contains 15 residues. The CDR3 nucleotides read TGTGCTAGTGGCGGCGGGGGATCAAGCACAGATACGCAGTATTTT. This sequence encodes CASGGGGSSTDTQYF.